This entry lists 14 T cell receptor beta chains sequenced from one sample in a study of T cells in localized non-small cell lung cancer. Some clones are missing from TCRdb's copy, which holds only in-frame ones; the method was immunoSEQ multiplex PCR. The data hold some 13,000 clones, with around four fifths observed a single time. Sequencing used peripheral blood, obtained before any cancer treatment. These receptors came from a male donor older than 55 with stage I lung adenocarcinoma.

This rearrangement joins TRBV13 to TRBJ2-7; TRBD2 aligns across 9 bases. Per the germline V gene, CDR1 is PRHDT and CDR2 is FYEKMQ (reference sequence). This CDR3 is built from 18 residues. With 5 bases clipped from V and 0 bases from J, the junction kept 14 bases outside the gene matches. The CDR3 bases are TGTGCCAGCAGCCAAACGGGGACTAGCTCCTGGAGCTCCTACGAGCAGTACTTC. The encoded protein is CASSQTGTSSWSSYEQYF.

This chain connects TRBV7-9 to TRBJ2-3; D uncertain. This CDR3 comprises 14 residues. V was shortened by 1 base and J by 1 base, with 6 bases between the two germline ends. Germline CDR1 reads SEHNR; CDR2 reads FQNEAQ (reference sequence). CDR3 nucleotide sequence: TGTGCCAGCAGCTTAGAAGGAGGCACAGATACGCAGTATTTT. It yields the protein CASSLEGGTDTQYF. Full variable domain (outside the CDR3, taken from reference TRBV7-9 and TRBJ2-3): DTGVSQNPRHKITKRGQNVTFRCDPISEHNRLYWYRQTLGQGPEFLTYFQNEAQLEKSRLLSDRFSAERPKGSFSTLEIQRTEQGDSAMYLCASSLEGGTDTQYFGPGTRLTVL.

The rearrangement uses TRBV7-9 and TRBJ1-1; D unresolved. Trimming pared 4 bases from V and 1 base from J, leaving 13 bases between. There are 15 residues in the CDR3. Per the germline V gene, CDR1 is SEHNR and CDR2 is FQNEAQ (reference sequence). CDR3 amino acids: CASSSRSSKNTEAFF. In nucleotides, the CDR3 is TGTGCCAGCAGCTCAAGATCGTCTAAGAACACTGAAGCTTTCTTT.

This rearrangement joins TRBV10-3 to TRBJ2-5; D not resolved. The CDR3 runs 12 residues. CDR1 and CDR2 from the germline V gene are ENHRY and SYGVKD. V lost 2 bases and J lost 4, with 5 bases in between. CDR3 region: CAISERRETQYF. CDR3 nucleotide sequence: TGTGCCATCAGTGAGAGAAGAGAGACCCAGTACTTC.

The V and J genes are TRBV14 and TRBJ1-4; no clear D. Germline loops: CDR1 SGHDN, CDR2 FVKESK. The CDR3 length is 19 residues. V shed 1 base and J shed 5 bases, with 23 bases lying between them. The DNA of the CDR3 is TGTGCCAGCAGCCAAGGACCACGTGGGCCGAGACGATCAAATGAAAAACTGTTTTTT. Protein product: CASSQGPRGPRRSNEKLFF.

A few counts support this clone. The J gene is TRBJ2-1, the V gene TRBV6-5; D is undetermined. V lost 0 bases, J lost 9 bases, and 9 bases lay in between. Germline V gene data show CDR1 as MNHEY and CDR2 as SVGAGI. This CDR3 region has 13 residues. CDR3 DNA: TGTGCCAGCAGTTACTCGAGTAGAAGTGAGCAGTTCTTC. As protein: CASSYSSRSEQFF.

The genes are TRBV28 and TRBJ1-5, with D possibly TRBD1 on 5 matching bases. Germline-derived CDR1 and CDR2 are MDHEN and SYDVKM. Trimming took 5 bases from V and 5 from J, leaving 13 bases between them. This CDR3 spans 14 amino acids. CDR3 in DNA: TGTGCCAGCAGTCTTCACAGGTCCGATCAGCCCCAGCATTTT. Translation: CASSLHRSDQPQHF.

The chain couples TRBV2 to TRBJ2-7, with TRBD1 matching over 7 bases. The ends lost 5 bases at V and 1 base at J; junction bases unmatched: 8. This CDR3 region has 15 residues. Germline V gene lookup returns CDR1 SNHLY and CDR2 FYNNEI. DNA for the CDR3: TGTGCCAGCAGTCCCGACAGGGTAAGGTCCTACGAGCAGTACTTC. This encodes CASSPDRVRSYEQYF.

The J gene is TRBJ2-2, the V gene TRBV5-4; 9 nucleotides line up with TRBD2. The germline gives CDR1 SGHNT, CDR2 YYREEE (reference sequence). The CDR3 is 16 amino acids. Trimming at V came to 0 bases and at J to 6 bases, leaving 6 bases not matched to a gene. CDR3 DNA sequence: TGTGCCAGCAGCTTGGGGGGACTAGCCGGGGCCGGGGAGCTGTTTTTT. The encoded protein is CASSLGGLAGAGELFF.

The chain has TRBV29-1 and TRBJ1-1, with D possibly matching TRBD1 (5 bases). V lost 5 bases to trimming and J lost 7 bases, with 17 bases between them. The CDR3 is made up of 13 amino acids. Germline CDR1 SQVTM, CDR2 ANQGSEA. CDR3 region: CSVLSGTAGEAFF. DNA of the CDR3: TGCAGCGTTCTCTCTGGGACCGCAGGTGAAGCTTTCTTT.

The rearrangement links TRBV11-2 to TRBJ2-5, with TRBD1 matching over 8 bases. Germline V CDR1 and CDR2: SGHAT, FQNNGV. The CDR3 loop spans 15 amino acids. J lost 3 bases, V lost 7 bases, and 10 bases had no gene match. The CDR3 sequence: CASTFSTGGEETQYF. Written as DNA, the CDR3 is TGTGCCAGCACCTTTTCCACAGGGGGTGAAGAGACCCAGTACTTC.

The V and J genes are TRBV5-1 and TRBJ2-2; D perhaps matches TRBD1 (7 bases). The germline V gene has CDR1 SGHRS and CDR2 YFSETQ. With 2 bases removed from V and 7 bases from J, the gap between germline ends came to 18 bases. The CDR3 extends over 16 amino acids. Here the CDR3 reads CASSLSAQGGIGELFF. Written as DNA, the CDR3 is TGCGCCAGCAGCTTAAGTGCCCAGGGGGGAATCGGGGAGCTGTTTTTT.

Judged by abundance, this clone is large. The V gene is TRBV5-1, the J gene TRBJ2-7; TRBD1 matches 7 bases. The CDR3 sequence is 16 residues long. Per germline, CDR1 SGHRS and CDR2 YFSETQ. J gave up 3 bases and V 4 bases, and 13 bases lay outside the gene matches. The CDR3 DNA follows: TGCGCCAGCAGCGGGGCCTCGACAGGGCCGTTCTACGAGCAGTACTTC. It encodes CASSGASTGPFYEQYF.

The chain links TRBV7-3 to TRBJ2-1; 12 bases are a match to TRBD2. V gave up 5 bases and J gave up 7 bases; unmatched junction bases: 9. The germline CDR1 and CDR2 sequences are SGHTA and FQGTGA. CDR3 size: 16 residues. The CDR3 sequence is CASSNYGTSGQNEQFF. In DNA, the CDR3 is TGTGCCAGCAGCAACTACGGGACTAGCGGGCAGAATGAGCAGTTCTTC.